This paragraph reports one T cell receptor (beta chain). The sample belongs to a study of control samples from healthy donors and cancer patients. V was cut by 3 bases and J by 5 bases, with 10 bases left in between. The CDR3 loop spans 13 amino acids. Per germline, CDR1 KGHSH and CDR2 LQKENI. The repertoire was sequenced with immunoSEQ multiplex PCR; TCRdb's copy has only in-frame clones and lacks some. The table has over 100,000 clones, approximately 92% seen once. The sequenced sample consisted of blood. The gene calls are TRBV18 and TRBJ2-5; no clear D gene. The TCR sequence derives from a man aged 35-49 years in good health. CDR3 DNA sequence: TGTGCCAGCTCACCGCCGACCCGGGAGACCCAGTACTTC. Translating it yields CASSPPTRETQYF.